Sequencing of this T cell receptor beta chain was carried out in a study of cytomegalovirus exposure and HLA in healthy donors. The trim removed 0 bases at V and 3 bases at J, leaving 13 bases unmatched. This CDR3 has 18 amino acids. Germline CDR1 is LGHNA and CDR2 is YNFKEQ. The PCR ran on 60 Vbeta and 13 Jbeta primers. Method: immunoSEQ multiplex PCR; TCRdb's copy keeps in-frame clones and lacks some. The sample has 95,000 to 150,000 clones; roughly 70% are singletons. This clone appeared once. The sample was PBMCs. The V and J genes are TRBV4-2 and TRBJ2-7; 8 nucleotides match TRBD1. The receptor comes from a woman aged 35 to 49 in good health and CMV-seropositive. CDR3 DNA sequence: TGTGCCAGCAGCCAAGATGCTCGGAGGCAGGGGGCGTTCTACGAGCAGTACTTC. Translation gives CASSQDARRQGAFYEQYF.